These T cell receptor beta chains were read from a single sample in a study of cytomegalovirus exposure and HLA in healthy donors. TCRdb keeps only in-frame clones here, not all; method: immunoSEQ multiplex PCR. The sample contains approximately 170,000 clones, about 89% of which appear only once. Sequencing used PBMCs. Receptors originate from a woman between 18 and 30 years old in good health and CMV-seropositive. Both conserved end residues are part of each CDR3. Each record gives: clone size, D gene, J gene, V gene, CDR3 protein, CDR3 DNA. A D gene is named only where the DNA matches it firmly. The size of a clone is reported for some rows only, either as once, few or many, or as a class for expanded clones.

>.|TRBD1|TRBJ2-3|TRBV6-6
CASSQYRGGADTQYF
TGTGCCAGCAGCCAATATAGAGGGGGCGCGGATACGCAGTATTTT
>.|TRBD2|TRBJ2-1|TRBV18
CASSPRGTNAYNEQFF
TGTGCCAGCTCACCGCGCGGGACTAATGCCTACAATGAGCAGTTCTTC
>once|.|TRBJ1-3|TRBV15
CATSRDRSSGNTIYF
TGTGCCACCAGCAGAGATAGAAGCTCTGGAAACACCATATATTTT
>.|.|TRBJ2-3|TRBV11-2
CAGRTSPGTQYF
TGTGCCGGCAGGACTTCCCCTGGTACGCAGTATTTT
>.|TRBD1|TRBJ1-2|TRBV6-4
CASSPGQGIYGYTF
TGTGCCAGCAGTCCGGGACAGGGGATTTATGGCTACACCTTC
>.|.|TRBJ2-3|TRBV5-1
CASSLELGRGTSGTQYF
TGCGCCAGCAGCTTGGAATTAGGGCGGGGAACCTCGGGAACGCAGTATTTT
>.|.|TRBJ1-2|TRBV29-1
CSVELSREFTYGYTF
TGCAGCGTTGAACTTAGTCGGGAGTTTACCTATGGCTACACCTTC
>.|TRBD2|TRBJ2-3|TRBV2
CASSQSGLAGTDTQYF
TGTGCCAGCAGCCAAAGCGGACTAGCGGGCACAGATACGCAGTATTTT
>.|TRBD1|TRBJ1-2|TRBV13
CASSLRTGRDGYTF
TGTGCCAGCAGCCTTAGGACAGGGAGAGATGGCTACACCTTC
>.|TRBD2|TRBJ2-4|TRBV6-1
CASSERLAGNKNIQYF
TGTGCCAGCAGTGAACGACTAGCGGGGAACAAAAACATTCAGTACTTC
>.|.|TRBJ1-2|TRBV12-2
CASRFRSSGDSYGYTF
TGTGCAAGTCGCTTCCGGAGTAGTGGGGACAGCTATGGCTACACCTTC
>.|.|TRBJ2-2|TRBV28
CASSSPGARGTGELFF
TGTGCCAGCAGCAGCCCAGGGGCAAGGGGCACCGGGGAGCTGTTTTTT
>once|TRBD1|TRBJ2-3|TRBV18
CASSPPSTGAGDTQYF
TGTGCCAGCTCACCACCGAGCACAGGGGCTGGAGATACGCAGTATTTT
>.|.|TRBJ2-7|TRBV5-1
CASSFGRENFYEQYF
TGCGCCAGCAGTTTTGGCCGGGAGAATTTCTACGAGCAGTACTTC
>.|TRBD2|TRBJ2-6|TRBV7-8
CASRPRGPRTSGISGANVLTF
TGTGCCAGCAGACCTAGAGGTCCTCGGACTAGCGGAATCTCTGGGGCCAACGTCCTGACTTTC
>once|TRBD1|TRBJ2-2|TRBV5-4
CASSFATGGITGELFF
TGTGCCAGCAGCTTTGCGACAGGGGGCATCACCGGGGAGCTGTTTTTT
>.|TRBD1|TRBJ2-7|TRBV15
CATSSPGQGAYEQYF
TGTGCCACCAGCAGCCCGGGACAGGGGGCCTACGAGCAGTACTTC
>few|.|TRBJ1-2|TRBV4-1
CASSHPRESAKHGYTF
TGCGCCAGCAGCCACCCCCGTGAGTCCGCCAAACATGGCTACACCTTC
>.|TRBD2|TRBJ2-2|TRBV27
CASSRITSVGTGELFF
TGTGCCAGCAGTCGAATCACTAGCGTCGGCACCGGGGAGCTGTTTTTT
>.|.|TRBJ2-1|TRBV11-3
CASSLDGTSYNEQFF
TGTGCCAGCAGCTTAGACGGGACTTCGTACAATGAGCAGTTCTTC
>.|.|TRBJ2-1|TRBV2
CASSERGGGLDNEQFF
TGTGCCAGCAGTGAGAGGGGGGGAGGATTAGACAATGAGCAGTTCTTC
>.|.|TRBJ2-7|TRBV18
CASSPLAPSYEQYF
TGTGCCAGCTCACCACTGGCTCCATCCTACGAGCAGTACTTC
>.|.|TRBJ1-2|TRBV7-8
CASSLDLIQLIDGYTF
TGTGCCAGCAGCTTAGACCTTATACAGTTAATCGATGGCTACACCTTC
>.|TRBD2|TRBJ2-3|TRBV2
CASKVIAGGPNTQYF
TGTGCCAGCAAAGTCATAGCGGGAGGGCCGAATACGCAGTATTTT
>.|.|TRBJ2-5|TRBV5-1
CASSLFRQETQYF
TGCGCCAGCAGTTTATTCAGGCAAGAGACCCAGTACTTC
>.|.|TRBJ2-2|TRBV7-7
CASSMGLTYGELFF
TGTGCCAGCAGCATGGGACTGACCTACGGGGAGCTGTTTTTT
>.|TRBD1|TRBJ2-2|TRBV29-1
CSVVQGTTGELFF
TGCAGCGTTGTACAGGGGACGACCGGGGAGCTGTTTTTT
>.|TRBD2|TRBJ2-1|TRBV5-4
CASSKAGGPDQNEQFF
TGTGCCAGCAGCAAAGCGGGAGGGCCAGACCAAAATGAGCAGTTCTTC
>.|.|TRBJ1-5|TRBV30
CAWSVESSSNQPQHF
TGTGCCTGGAGTGTTGAAAGCTCTAGCAATCAGCCCCAGCATTTT
>.|TRBD2|TRBJ2-1|TRBV2
CASSRASGGAVNEQFF
TGTGCCAGCAGTCGGGCTAGCGGGGGGGCCGTCAATGAGCAGTTCTTC
>once|.|TRBJ1-6|TRBV19
CASSGGSYNSPLHF
TGTGCCAGTTCCGGGGGGTCCTATAATTCACCCCTCCACTTT
>once|TRBD2|TRBJ2-1|TRBV6-6
CASSYGLAGAGEQFF
TGTGCCAGCAGTTACGGGCTAGCGGGAGCGGGAGAGCAGTTCTTC
>.|TRBD2|TRBJ2-1|TRBV30
CAWSLTSGLINEQFF
TGTGCCTGGAGCCTAACTAGCGGACTAATAAATGAGCAGTTCTTC
>.|.|TRBJ1-5|TRBV5-6
CASRHQGSNQPQHF
TGTGCCAGCAGACATCAGGGGAGCAATCAGCCCCAGCATTTT
>.|TRBD1|TRBJ2-7|TRBV28
CASSPAGTGNSYEQYF
TGTGCCAGCAGTCCGGCCGGGACAGGGAACTCCTACGAGCAGTACTTC
>.|TRBD2|TRBJ2-1|TRBV7-8
CASSLDTSGNEQFF
TGTGCCAGCAGCTTAGACACTAGCGGGAATGAGCAGTTCTTC
>.|.|TRBJ2-7|TRBV4-1
CASSQDPAQGPYEQYF
TGCGCCAGCAGCCAAGATCCTGCTCAGGGCCCCTACGAGCAGTACTTC
>.|TRBD1|TRBJ2-7|TRBV14
CASTTGQGPAYEQYF
TGTGCCAGCACCACGGGACAGGGTCCTGCTTACGAGCAGTACTTC
>once|TRBD1|TRBJ2-1|TRBV23-1
CASSLNRDRVRSEQFF
TGCGCCAGCAGTCTCAACCGGGACAGGGTACGGTCTGAGCAGTTCTTC
>.|.|TRBJ1-1|TRBV19
CASSIVTGVEAFF
TGTGCCAGTAGTATAGTTACAGGTGTTGAAGCTTTCTTT
>.|.|TRBJ2-3|TRBV10-1
CASSESGGWSTDTQYF
TGCGCCAGCAGTGAGTCTGGGGGGTGGAGCACAGATACGCAGTATTTT
>.|TRBD1|TRBJ1-1|TRBV30
CAWSNRGDTEAFF
TGTGCCTGGAGCAACAGGGGGGACACTGAAGCTTTCTTT
>.|TRBD1|TRBJ1-5|TRBV19
CASSIHSKGTGANQPQHF
TGTGCCAGTAGTATACACTCAAAAGGGACAGGGGCGAATCAGCCCCAGCATTTT
>.|.|TRBJ1-4|TRBV15
CATSRQGKGEKLFF
TGTGCCACCAGCAGGCAGGGGAAGGGTGAAAAACTGTTTTTT
>.|TRBD2|TRBJ2-1|TRBV14
CASSQSYGGRDEQFF
TGTGCCAGCAGCCAAAGCTACGGGGGGAGGGATGAGCAGTTCTTC
>.|.|TRBJ1-2|TRBV6-5
CASRGGGAVNYGYTF
TGTGCCAGCAGGGGCGGGGGGGCTGTGAACTATGGCTACACCTTC
>.|.|TRBJ2-7|TRBV6-5
CASKDSSYEQYF
TGTGCCAGCAAAGACTCGTCCTACGAGCAGTACTTC
>.|TRBD1|TRBJ1-1|TRBV19
CASSSPGQGLNTEAFF
TGTGCCAGTAGTTCCCCGGGACAGGGTTTGAACACTGAAGCTTTCTTT
>.|TRBD2|TRBJ2-2|TRBV6-6
CASGRTSGRGTGELFF
TGTGCCTCTGGGCGGACTAGCGGGAGGGGGACCGGGGAGCTGTTTTTT
>.|TRBD2|TRBJ2-5|TRBV27
CASSFLAGQETQYF
TGTGCCAGCAGTTTTCTAGCGGGACAAGAGACCCAGTACTTC
>.|.|TRBJ2-1|TRBV7-2
CASSLVQGVRNEQFF
TGTGCCAGCAGCTTAGTGCAGGGTGTACGCAATGAGCAGTTCTTC
>.|TRBD1|TRBJ1-5|TRBV7-2
CASCVKGQGISQDQPQHF
TGTGCCAGCTGCGTAAAGGGACAGGGAATATCGCAAGATCAGCCCCAGCATTTT
>.|.|TRBJ2-1|TRBV27
CASSLSRLPDKYNEQFF
TGTGCCAGCAGTTTATCCCGGCTTCCGGACAAGTACAATGAGCAGTTCTTC
>.|TRBD1|TRBJ1-5|TRBV7-9
CASSRGGDQPQHF
TGTGCCAGCAGCCGAGGGGGCGATCAGCCCCAGCATTTT